This TCR beta chain appears in the sequencing data of a study of immune evolution from preneoplasia to lung adenocarcinoma. Germline CDR1 is KGHSH and CDR2 is LQKENI. CDR3 size: 18 residues. Trimming took 3 bases from V and 2 from J; bases not matched to a gene: 8. In regard to this clone: The same CDR3 is also encoded by other DNA sequences in this sample.

Clones were read by immunoSEQ multiplex PCR, and TCRdb kept only the in-frame ones, dropping some. The data show 9,000 to 10,000 clones, 80% seen once. This TCR was sampled from a person between 70 and 80 years old with lung adenocarcinoma. Some clones in this sample may be carry-over from other donors' samples. This sequence joins TRBV18 and TRBJ2-6, with TRBD1 matching over 9 bases. Input material: FFPE minimally invasive lung adenocarcinoma tissue. CDR3 coding DNA: TGTGCCAGCTCACCCCTTGGGACAGGGACTCCTGGGGCCAACGTCCTGACTTTC. The encoded protein is CASSPLGTGTPGANVLTF.